Detailed here is one T cell receptor (beta chain). Methods used by the authors: Estimation of nucleated cell counts relied on the amplification of reference gene primers. Data came from immunoSEQ multiplex PCR; TCRdb stores just in-frame clones and leaves some out. V and J calls and clone size are copied from that table; D and trimming were computed from the DNA. The data hold around 190,000 clones, with roughly 87% observed a single time. These data are taken from a study of blood T cell repertoires in COVID-19. Whole-study context: COVID-19 samples, acute and convalescent, were from the United States, Italy and Spain. Nucleic acid was either cDNA or gDNA, and it came from T cells, B-cell-depleted T cells, or PBMCs.

V shed 8 bases and J 1 base; nucleotides not matched to a gene: 6. CDR3 length equals 14 residues. Germline V lookup: CDR1 MDHEN, CDR2 SYDVKM. This sequence joins TRBV28 and TRBJ1-1; 8 nucleotides line up with TRBD1. The source of this sequence is a woman in her 70s with COVID-19, enrolled during active disease. The sample comprised peripheral blood. The CDR3 loop is CASGTGGGNTEAFF. The CDR3 DNA reads as TGTGCCAGCGGGACAGGCGGAGGGAACACTGAAGCTTTCTTT.